Given below is one T cell receptor beta chain in context. Its antigen is as yet unknown. Donors each provided about 10 milliliters of peripheral blood. This specimen belongs to a study of blood T cells in healthy people across ages. Study-wide findings and caveats: There were more naive CD4+ cells and higher diversity in long-lived donors than in aged donors.

J lost 2 bases, V lost 0 bases, and 5 bases had no gene match. Germline CDR1 and CDR2: MNHEY and SVGAGI. The CDR3 spans 16 residues. The second PCR ran roughly 7 to 12 cycles with a sample-barcoded 5' primer and J-beta primers. Each of the cDNA molecules was tagged by a template-switch adaptor with 12 random nucleotides. TCRdb re-called the 5' RACE reads through MiXCR, storing one row per CDR3 protein. The table includes around 1.5 million distinct CDR3 sequences, 42% detected once. V usage is TRBV6-5 and J usage is TRBJ2-7, with 9 bases matching TRBD1. This TCR came from a woman in her late teens or twenties in good health. Sequenced: blood. DNA for the CDR3: TGTGCCAGCAGTTACTCCCGGGACAGGGAAGCCTACGAGCAGTACTTC. Protein product: CASSYSRDREAYEQYF.